The clone carrying this T cell receptor (beta chain) came up many times. Its antigen is as yet unknown. The CDR3 is 16 amino acids. Germline lookup yields CDR1 MGHRA and CDR2 YSYEKL. The V and J ends lost 0 bases and 9 bases respectively, with 17 bases between them. Authors of the study amplified TCR beta CDR3 regions from RNA transcripts. An initial round of RT-PCR targeting the TCR CDR3 relied on the HTBI primer set. TCRdb called the multiplex PCR reads again in MiXCR, with one record for every CDR3 protein. The sample yields 400,000 to 500,000 distinct CDR3 sequences, about 13% seen once. This record comes from a study of T cells in Graves' hyperthyroidism and ophthalmopathy. Clinicians diagnosed patients from clinical symptoms, serum thyroxine and TRAb, thyroid ultrasound and orbital computed tomography. The study, taken as a whole, reports: Blood samples included most of the expanded thyroid clonotypes exceeding 0.001.

This rearrangement joins TRBV4-1 to TRBJ2-2; D might be TRBD1 or TRBD2, each matching 5 bases. Material for sequencing was blood. The source of this sequence is a woman between 18 and 30 years old with Graves' hyperthyroidism. The CDR3 sequence: CASSQDRGALSRELFF. The DNA of the CDR3 is TGCGCCAGCAGCCAAGATCGAGGGGCCCTAAGTCGGGAGCTGTTTTTT.